This T cell receptor beta chain appears in the sequencing data of a study of blood T cells in healthy people across ages. This clonotype was observed a few times. Its antigen is as yet unknown. Germline lookup yields CDR1 SGDLS and CDR2 YYNGEE. This CDR3 region has 12 residues. Study-wide results and caveats: It was found that TCR beta diversity correlated strongly with the percentage of naive T cells.

A sample-barcoded 5' primer and a J-beta primer mix were used in a second PCR of about 7 to 11 cycles. Unique molecular identifiers of 12 random nucleotides labeled each cDNA. TCRdb re-called the 5' RACE reads with MiXCR, one entry per CDR3 protein. The sample lists more than 700,000 distinct CDR3 sequences, 53% occurring once. The receptor comes from an elderly man in good health. Material for sequencing was blood. The V gene is TRBV9, the J gene TRBJ2-5; D gene unclear. Near its end, the DNA agrees better with TRBJ2-7, so the J call may be wrong. The CDR3 DNA reads TGTGCCAGCAGCGCATCAGGATACGAGCAGTACTTC. Protein sequence: CASSASGYEQYF.